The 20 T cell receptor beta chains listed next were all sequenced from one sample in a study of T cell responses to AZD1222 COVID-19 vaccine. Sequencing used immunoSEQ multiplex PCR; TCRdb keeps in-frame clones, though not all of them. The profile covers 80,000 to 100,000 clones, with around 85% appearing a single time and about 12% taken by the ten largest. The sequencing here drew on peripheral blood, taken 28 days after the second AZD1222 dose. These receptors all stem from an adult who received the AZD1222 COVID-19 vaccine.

The CDR3 region has the DNA TGTGCCAGCAGTGAAGACAGGAATAGCAATCAGCCCCAGCATTTT. Its protein product is CASSEDRNSNQPQHF. The rearrangement links TRBV2 to TRBJ1-5, with D possibly matching TRBD1 (5 bases). The germline gives CDR1 SNHLY, CDR2 FYNNEI. V shed 1 base and J shed 0 bases, with 7 bases lying between them. This CDR3 has 15 residues.

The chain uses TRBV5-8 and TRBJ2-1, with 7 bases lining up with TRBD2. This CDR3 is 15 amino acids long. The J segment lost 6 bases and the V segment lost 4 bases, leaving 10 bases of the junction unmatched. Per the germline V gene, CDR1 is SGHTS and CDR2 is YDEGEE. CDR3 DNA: TGTGCCAGCAGCCCCTGGACTAGTTTCGTCAATGAGCAGTTCTTC. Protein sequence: CASSPWTSFVNEQFF. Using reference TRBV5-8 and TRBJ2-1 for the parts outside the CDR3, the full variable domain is EAGVTQSPTHLIKTRGQQATLRCSPISGHTSVYWYQQALGLGLQFLLWYDEGEERNRGNFPPRFSGRQFPNYSSELNVNALELEDSALYLCASSPWTSFVNEQFFGPGTRLTVL.

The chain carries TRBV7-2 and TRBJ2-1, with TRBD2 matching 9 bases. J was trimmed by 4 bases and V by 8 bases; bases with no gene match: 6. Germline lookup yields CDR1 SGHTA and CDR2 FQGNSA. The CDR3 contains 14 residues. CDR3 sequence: CASALAGNYNEQFF. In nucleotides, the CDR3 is TGTGCCAGCGCTCTAGCGGGAAATTACAATGAGCAGTTCTTC. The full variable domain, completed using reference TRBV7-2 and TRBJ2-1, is GAGVSQSPSNKVTEKGKDVELRCDPISGHTALYWYRQSLGQGLEFLIYFQGNSAPDKSGLPSDRFSAERTGGSVSTLTIQRTQQEDSAVYLCASALAGNYNEQFFGPGTRLTVL.

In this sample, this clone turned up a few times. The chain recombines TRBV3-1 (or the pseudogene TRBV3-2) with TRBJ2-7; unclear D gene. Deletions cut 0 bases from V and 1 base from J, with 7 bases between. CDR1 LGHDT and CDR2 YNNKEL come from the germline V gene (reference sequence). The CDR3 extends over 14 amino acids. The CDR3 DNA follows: TGTGCCAGCAGCCAAGAACTCTCATCCTACGAGCAGTACTTC. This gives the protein CASSQELSSYEQYF.

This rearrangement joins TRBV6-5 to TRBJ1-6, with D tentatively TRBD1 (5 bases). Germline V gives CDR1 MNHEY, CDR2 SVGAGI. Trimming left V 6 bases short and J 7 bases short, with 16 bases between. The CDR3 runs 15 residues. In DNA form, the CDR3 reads TGTGCCAGCAGCCGAACCCAGGGCAACAATTCACCCCTCCACTTT. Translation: CASSRTQGNNSPLHF.

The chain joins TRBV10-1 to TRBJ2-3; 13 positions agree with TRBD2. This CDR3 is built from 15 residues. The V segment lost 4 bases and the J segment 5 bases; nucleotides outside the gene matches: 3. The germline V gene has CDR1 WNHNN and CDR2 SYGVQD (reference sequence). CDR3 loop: CASSGTSGGRDTQYF. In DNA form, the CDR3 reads TGCGCCAGCAGTGGGACTAGCGGGGGACGAGATACGCAGTATTTT.

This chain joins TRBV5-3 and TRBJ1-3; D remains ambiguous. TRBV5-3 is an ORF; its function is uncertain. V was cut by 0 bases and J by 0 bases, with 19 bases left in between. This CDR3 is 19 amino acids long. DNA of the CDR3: TGTGCCAGAAGCTTGGTGGCTACGTGGGCAGTCGACTCTGGAAACACCATATATTTT. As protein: CARSLVATWAVDSGNTIYF.

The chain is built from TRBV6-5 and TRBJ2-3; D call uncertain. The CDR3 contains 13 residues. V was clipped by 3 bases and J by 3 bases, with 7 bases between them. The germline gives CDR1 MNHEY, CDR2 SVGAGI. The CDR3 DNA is TGTGCCAGCAGTTATTTAGGTACAGATACGCAGTATTTT. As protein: CASSYLGTDTQYF.

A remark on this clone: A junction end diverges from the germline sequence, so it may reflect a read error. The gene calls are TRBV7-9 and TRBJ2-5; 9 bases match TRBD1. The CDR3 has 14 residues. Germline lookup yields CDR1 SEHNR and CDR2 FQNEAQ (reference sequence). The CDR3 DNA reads TGTGCCAGCAGCTTAGGACAGGGGGGAGAGGCCCAGTACTTC. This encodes CASSLGQGGEAQYF.

DNA for the CDR3: TGTGCCAGCAGCTCCACTCGGAATACGCAGTATTTT. This codes for CASSSTRNTQYF. The chain joins TRBV7-2 to TRBJ2-3; D gene unclear. V dropped 4 bases and J dropped 7 bases, with 9 bases sitting between them. Germline loops: CDR1 SGHTA, CDR2 FQGNSA. CDR3 length equals 12 residues.

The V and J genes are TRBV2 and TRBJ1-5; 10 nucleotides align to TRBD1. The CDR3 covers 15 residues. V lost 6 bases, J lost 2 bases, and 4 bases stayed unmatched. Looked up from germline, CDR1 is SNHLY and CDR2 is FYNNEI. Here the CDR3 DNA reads TGTGCCAGCAGCGCCGGGACAGGGGGCAATCAGCCCCAGCATTTT. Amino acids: CASSAGTGGNQPQHF.

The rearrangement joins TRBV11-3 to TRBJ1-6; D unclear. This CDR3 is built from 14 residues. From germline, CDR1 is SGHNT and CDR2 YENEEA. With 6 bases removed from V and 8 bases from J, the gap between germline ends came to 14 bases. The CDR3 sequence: CASSQTPTDSPLHF. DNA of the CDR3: TGTGCCAGCAGTCAGACCCCAACCGATTCACCCCTCCACTTT.

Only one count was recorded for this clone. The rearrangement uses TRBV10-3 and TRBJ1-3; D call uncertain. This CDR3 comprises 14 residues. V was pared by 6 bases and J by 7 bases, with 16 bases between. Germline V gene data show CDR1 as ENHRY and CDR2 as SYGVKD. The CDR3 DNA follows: TGTGCCATCAGGGATGGACTCCATGGGAACACCATATATTTT. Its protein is CAIRDGLHGNTIYF.

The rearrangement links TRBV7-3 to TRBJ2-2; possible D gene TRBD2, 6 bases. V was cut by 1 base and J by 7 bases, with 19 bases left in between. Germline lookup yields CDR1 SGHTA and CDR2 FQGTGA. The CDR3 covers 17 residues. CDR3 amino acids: CASSLSPRGEQNGELFF. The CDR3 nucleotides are TGTGCCAGCAGCTTAAGCCCCCGCGGGGAGCAAAACGGGGAGCTGTTTTTT.

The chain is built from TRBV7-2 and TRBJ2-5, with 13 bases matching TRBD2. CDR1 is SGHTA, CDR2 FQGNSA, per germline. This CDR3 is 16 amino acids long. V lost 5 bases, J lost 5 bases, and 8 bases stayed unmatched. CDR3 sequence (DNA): TGTGCCAGCAGCGAAACTAGCGGGGGGGCCGGGGAGACCCAGTACTTC. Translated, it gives CASSETSGGAGETQYF. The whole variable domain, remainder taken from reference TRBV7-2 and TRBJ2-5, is GAGVSQSPSNKVTEKGKDVELRCDPISGHTALYWYRQSLGQGLEFLIYFQGNSAPDKSGLPSDRFSAERTGGSVSTLTIQRTQQEDSAVYLCASSETSGGAGETQYFGPGTRLLVL.

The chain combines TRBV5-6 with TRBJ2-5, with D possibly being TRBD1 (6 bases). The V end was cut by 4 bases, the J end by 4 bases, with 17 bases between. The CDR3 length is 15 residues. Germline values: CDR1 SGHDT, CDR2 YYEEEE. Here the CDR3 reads CASSRKGELRETQYF. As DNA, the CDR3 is TGTGCCAGCAGCCGGAAGGGGGAGCTTCGAGAGACCCAGTACTTC. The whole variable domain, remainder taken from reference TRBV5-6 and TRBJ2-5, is DAGVTQSPTHLIKTRGQQVTLRCSPKSGHDTVSWYQQALGQGPQFIFQYYEEEERQRGNFPDRFSGHQFPNYSSELNVNALLLGDSALYLCASSRKGELRETQYFGPGTRLLVL.

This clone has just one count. The CDR3 region has the DNA TGTGCCAGCAGGCCAGTCCGGACAGGGGGACGTTACGAGCAGTACGTC. It specifies CASRPVRTGGRYEQYV. The V gene is TRBV27, the J gene TRBJ2-7; 10 nucleotides match TRBD1. The CDR3 consists of 16 residues. Germline V gives CDR1 MNHEY, CDR2 SMNVEV (reference sequence). V dropped 6 bases and J dropped 4; count of bases not matched to a gene: 12.

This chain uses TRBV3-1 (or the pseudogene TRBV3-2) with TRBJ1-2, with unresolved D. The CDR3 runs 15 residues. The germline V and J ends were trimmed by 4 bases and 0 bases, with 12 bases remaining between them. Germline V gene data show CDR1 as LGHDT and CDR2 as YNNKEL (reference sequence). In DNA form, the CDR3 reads TGTGCCAGCAGCCGACGTTTGAATCCTAACTATGGCTACACCTTC. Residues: CASSRRLNPNYGYTF.

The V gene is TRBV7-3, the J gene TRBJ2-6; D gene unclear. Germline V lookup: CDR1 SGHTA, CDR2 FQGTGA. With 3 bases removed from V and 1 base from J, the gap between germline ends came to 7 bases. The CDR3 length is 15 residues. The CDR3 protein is CASSFQVSGANVLTF. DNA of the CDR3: TGTGCCAGCAGCTTTCAAGTTTCTGGGGCCAACGTCCTGACTTTC.

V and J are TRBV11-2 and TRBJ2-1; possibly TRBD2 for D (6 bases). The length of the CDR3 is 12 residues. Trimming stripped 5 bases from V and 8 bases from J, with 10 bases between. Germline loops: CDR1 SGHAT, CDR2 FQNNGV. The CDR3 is CASSPAGYEQFF. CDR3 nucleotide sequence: TGTGCCAGCAGCCCAGCGGGCTATGAGCAGTTCTTC.